What follows describes a single T cell receptor beta chain. The antigen is unknown. Sequencing used immunoSEQ multiplex PCR; TCRdb keeps in-frame clones, though not all of them. The sample shows about 33,000 clones, about 92% of them seen only once. The data originate from a study of OX40 agonist ivuxolimab in advanced cancers. Turning to the study itself: Subjects had a mean age of about 61 years, with a range of about 23 to 85; more than 70% were male.

Study outcomes and limitations: Certain nonresponders additionally had low normalized T-cell clonal expansion.

Germline CDR1 and CDR2: SGHNT and YYREEE (reference sequence). This CDR3 region has 11 residues. The ends were cut back, 6 bases at V and 10 bases at J, with 11 bases in the middle. This TCR came from an adult with an advanced solid tumor such as melanoma, head and neck, liver or kidney cancer. The chain is built from TRBV5-4 and TRBJ2-1; D possibly corresponds to TRBD2 (6 bases). Material: CD4+ or CD8+ T cells sorted from blood, obtained in a trial of the OX40 agonist ivuxolimab. CDR3 in DNA: TGTGCCAGCATCCATGCGGGGGAGCAGTTCTTC. Translating gives CASIHAGEQFF.